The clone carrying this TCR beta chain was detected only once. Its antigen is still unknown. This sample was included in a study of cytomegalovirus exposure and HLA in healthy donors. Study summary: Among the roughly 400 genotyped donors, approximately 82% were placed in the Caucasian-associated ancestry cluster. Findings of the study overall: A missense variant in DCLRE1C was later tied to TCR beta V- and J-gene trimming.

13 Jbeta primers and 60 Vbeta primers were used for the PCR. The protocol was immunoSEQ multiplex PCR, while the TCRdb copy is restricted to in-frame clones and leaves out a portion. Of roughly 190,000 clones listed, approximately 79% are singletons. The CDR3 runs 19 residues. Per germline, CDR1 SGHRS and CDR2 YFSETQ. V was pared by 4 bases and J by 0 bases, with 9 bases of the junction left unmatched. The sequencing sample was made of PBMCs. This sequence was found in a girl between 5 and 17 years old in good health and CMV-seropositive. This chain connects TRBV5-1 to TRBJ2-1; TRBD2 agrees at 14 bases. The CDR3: CASSPGTSGGYSSYNEQFF. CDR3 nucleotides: TGCGCCAGCAGCCCCGGGACTAGCGGGGGATACAGCTCCTACAATGAGCAGTTCTTC.